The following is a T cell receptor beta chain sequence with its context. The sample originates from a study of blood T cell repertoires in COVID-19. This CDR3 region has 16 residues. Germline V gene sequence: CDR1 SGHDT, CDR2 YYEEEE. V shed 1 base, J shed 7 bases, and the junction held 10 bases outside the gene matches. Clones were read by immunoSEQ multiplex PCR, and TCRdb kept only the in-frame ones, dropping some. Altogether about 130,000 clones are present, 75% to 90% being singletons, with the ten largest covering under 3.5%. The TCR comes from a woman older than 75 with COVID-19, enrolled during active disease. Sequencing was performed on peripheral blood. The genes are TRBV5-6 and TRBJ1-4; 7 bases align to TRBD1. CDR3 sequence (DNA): TGTGCCAGCAGCTTGTTTGGGGACAGAGGTGTTGAAAAACTGTTTTTT. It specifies CASSLFGDRGVEKLFF.